These T cell receptor beta chains were read from a single sample in a study of T cell clonotyping in hematopoietic cell transplantation. Sequenced by immunoSEQ multiplex PCR; TCRdb stores in-frame clones only, minus some. The sample carries tens of thousands of clones, approximately 90% recorded once. Sequenced here: peripheral blood mononuclear cells, sampled before stem cell transplant. The receptors here all came from a man aged 60 to 75 with biphenotypic leukemia. Some clones in this sample may be carry-over from other donors' samples. Both conserved end residues are part of each CDR3. The D gene is left open where the match is weak. A clone size is listed for some rows: how often the clone was seen (once, few, many), or a class if it is expanded.

>TRBV7-9|TRBD2|TRBJ2-7|-
CASSLGTSGDAYEQYF
TGTGCCAGCAGCCTAGGGACTAGCGGAGATGCCTACGAGCAGTACTTC
>TRBV7-3|-|TRBJ1-2|-
CASSLMAGPMEGYTF
TGTGCCAGCAGCTTAATGGCAGGACCAATGGAGGGCTACACCTTC
>TRBV5-1|-|TRBJ2-7|-
CASSSRQGSYEQYF
TGCGCCAGCAGTAGTCGGCAGGGATCCTACGAGCAGTACTTC
>TRBV9|-|TRBJ1-3|-
CASSGGLSSGNTIYF
TGTGCCAGCAGCGGGGGACTTAGCTCTGGAAACACCATATATTTT
>TRBV5-6|-|TRBJ1-2|-
CASNSGGVYGYTF
TGTGCCAGCAACTCGGGAGGGGTCTATGGCTACACCTTC
>TRBV20-1|-|TRBJ2-7|-
CSPISSYEQYF
TGCAGTCCTATTTCTTCCTACGAGCAGTACTTC
>TRBV7-6|-|TRBJ2-5|-
CASSLLSRIGEKETQYF
TGTGCCAGCAGCTTATTAAGCCGAATAGGAGAAAAAGAGACCCAGTACTTC
>TRBV28|-|TRBJ2-5|once
CASSAGEETQYF
TGTGCCAGCAGCGCAGGGGAAGAGACCCAGTACTTC
>TRBV6-5|-|TRBJ1-2|-
CASGTYGARGYTF
TGTGCCAGCGGGACGTATGGGGCGCGGGGCTACACCTTC
>TRBV29-1|TRBD1|TRBJ1-1|-
CSVDGDRVATEAFF
TGCAGCGTTGATGGGGACAGGGTGGCCACTGAAGCTTTCTTT
>TRBV10-3|-|TRBJ1-3|-
CAISITPIASGNTIYF
TGTGCCATCAGCATCACCCCCATAGCCTCTGGAAACACCATATATTTT
>TRBV5-4|TRBD1|TRBJ2-3|-
CASSFRDRDRAQYF
TGTGCCAGCAGCTTCCGGGACAGGGATCGCGCGCAGTATTTT
>TRBV7-9|-|TRBJ2-2|-
CASSLVDGELFF
TGTGCCAGCAGCTTAGTGGACGGGGAGCTGTTTTTT
>TRBV28|TRBD1|TRBJ1-2|-
CASSAGTAGVYGYTF
TGTGCCAGCAGCGCGGGGACAGCAGGGGTTTATGGCTACACCTTC
>TRBV9|-|TRBJ1-2|-
CASSGAQADGYTF
TGTGCCAGCAGCGGGGCACAGGCCGATGGCTACACCTTC
>TRBV5-4|TRBD1|TRBJ2-1|few
CASSLYPGQFYNEQFF
TGTGCCAGCAGCTTATACCCGGGACAGTTCTACAATGAGCAGTTCTTC
>TRBV30|TRBD1|TRBJ2-7|-
CAWSPGQGITYEQYF
TGTGCCTGGAGCCCCGGACAGGGGATTACCTACGAGCAGTACTTC